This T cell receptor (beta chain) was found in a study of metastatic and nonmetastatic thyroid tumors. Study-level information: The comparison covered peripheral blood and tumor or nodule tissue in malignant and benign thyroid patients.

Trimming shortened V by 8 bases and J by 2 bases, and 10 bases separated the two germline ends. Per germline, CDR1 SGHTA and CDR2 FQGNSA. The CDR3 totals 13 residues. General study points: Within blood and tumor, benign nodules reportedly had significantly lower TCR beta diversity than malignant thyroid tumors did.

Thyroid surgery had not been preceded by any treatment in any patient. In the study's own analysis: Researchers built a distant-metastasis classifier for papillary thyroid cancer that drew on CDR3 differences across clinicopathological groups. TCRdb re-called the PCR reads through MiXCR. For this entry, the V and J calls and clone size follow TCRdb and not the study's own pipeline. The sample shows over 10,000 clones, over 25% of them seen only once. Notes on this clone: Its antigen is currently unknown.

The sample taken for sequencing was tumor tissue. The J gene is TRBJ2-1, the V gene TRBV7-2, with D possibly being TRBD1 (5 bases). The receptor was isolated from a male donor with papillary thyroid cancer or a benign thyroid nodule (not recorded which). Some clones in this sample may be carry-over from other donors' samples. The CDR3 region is CASADSAYNEQFF. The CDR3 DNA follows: TGTGCCAGCGCTGACAGCGCCTACAATGAGCAGTTCTTC.